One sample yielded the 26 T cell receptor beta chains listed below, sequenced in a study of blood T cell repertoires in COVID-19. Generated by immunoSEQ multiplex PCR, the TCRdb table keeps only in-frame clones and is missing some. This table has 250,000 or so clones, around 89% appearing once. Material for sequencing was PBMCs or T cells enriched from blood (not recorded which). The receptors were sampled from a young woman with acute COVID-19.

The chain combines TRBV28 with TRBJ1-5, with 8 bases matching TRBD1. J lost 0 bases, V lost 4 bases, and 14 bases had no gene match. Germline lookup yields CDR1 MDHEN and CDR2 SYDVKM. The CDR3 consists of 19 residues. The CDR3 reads CASSSTPGQEKYSNQPQHF. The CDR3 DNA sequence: TGTGCCAGCAGTTCCACACCGGGACAGGAAAAATATAGCAATCAGCCCCAGCATTTT.

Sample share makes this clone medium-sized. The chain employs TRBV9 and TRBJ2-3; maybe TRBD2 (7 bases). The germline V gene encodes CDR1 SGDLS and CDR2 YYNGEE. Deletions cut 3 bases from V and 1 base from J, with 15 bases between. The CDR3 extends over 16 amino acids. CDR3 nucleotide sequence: TGTGCCAGCAGCGCACAGGGAGGGGGTGGCACAGATACGCAGTATTTT. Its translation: CASSAQGGGGTDTQYF. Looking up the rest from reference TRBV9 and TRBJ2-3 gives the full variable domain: DSGVTQTPKHLITATGQRVTLRCSPRSGDLSVYWYQQSLDQGLQFLIQYYNGEERAKGNILERFSAQQFPDLHSELNLSSLELGDSALYFCASSAQGGGGTDTQYFGPGTRLTVL.

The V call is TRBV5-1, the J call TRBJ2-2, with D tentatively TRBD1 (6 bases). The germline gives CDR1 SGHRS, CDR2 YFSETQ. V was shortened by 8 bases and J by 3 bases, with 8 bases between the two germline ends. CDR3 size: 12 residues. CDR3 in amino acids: CASRGYTGELFF. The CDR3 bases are TGCGCCAGTAGGGGGTACACCGGGGAGCTGTTTTTT.

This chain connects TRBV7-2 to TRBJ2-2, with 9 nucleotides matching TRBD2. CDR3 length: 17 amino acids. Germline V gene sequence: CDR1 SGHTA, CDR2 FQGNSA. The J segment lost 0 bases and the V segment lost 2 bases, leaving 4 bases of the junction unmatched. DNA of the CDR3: TGTGCCAGCAGCTTACAAAGCGGGAGGACGAACACCGGGGAGCTGTTTTTT. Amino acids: CASSLQSGRTNTGELFF.

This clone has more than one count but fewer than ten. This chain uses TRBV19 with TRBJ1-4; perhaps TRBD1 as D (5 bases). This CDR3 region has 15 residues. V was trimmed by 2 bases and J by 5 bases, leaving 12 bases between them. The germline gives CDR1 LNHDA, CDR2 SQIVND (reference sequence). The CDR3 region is CASSIQGWENEKLFF. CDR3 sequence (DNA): TGTGCCAGTAGTATACAGGGATGGGAAAATGAAAAACTGTTTTTT.

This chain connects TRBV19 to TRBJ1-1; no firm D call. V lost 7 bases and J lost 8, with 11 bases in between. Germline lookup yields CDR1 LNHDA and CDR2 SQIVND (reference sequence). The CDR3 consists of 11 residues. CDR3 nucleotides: TGTGCCAGTAAATTTTCCGTCGAAGCTTTCTTT. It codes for CASKFSVEAFF.

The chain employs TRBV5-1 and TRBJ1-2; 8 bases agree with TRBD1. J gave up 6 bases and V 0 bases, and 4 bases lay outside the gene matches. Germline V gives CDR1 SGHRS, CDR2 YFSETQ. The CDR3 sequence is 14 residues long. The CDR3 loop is CASSLVQGVDGYTF. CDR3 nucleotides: TGCGCCAGCAGCTTGGTACAGGGGGTGGATGGCTACACCTTC.

CDR3 coding DNA: TGCGCCAGCAGCCAAGATGAGAGGGAGGGCTACACCTTC. The encoded protein is CASSQDEREGYTF. The rearrangement uses TRBV4-1 and TRBJ1-2; D gene ambiguous. Germline CDR1 reads MGHRA; CDR2 reads YSYEKL. This CDR3 spans 13 amino acids. V was pared by 0 bases and J by 8 bases, with 10 bases between.

CDR3 nucleotides: TGTGCCAGCAGCCCTCACAGGGGGCCCGGGAGCACAGATACGCAGTATTTT. Its protein is CASSPHRGPGSTDTQYF. The chain carries TRBV7-6 and TRBJ2-3, with 9 bases that match TRBD1. Germline lookup yields CDR1 SGHVS and CDR2 FNYEAQ. This CDR3 contains 17 residues. Unmatched junction bases numbered 9, after V lost 5 bases and J lost 0 bases.

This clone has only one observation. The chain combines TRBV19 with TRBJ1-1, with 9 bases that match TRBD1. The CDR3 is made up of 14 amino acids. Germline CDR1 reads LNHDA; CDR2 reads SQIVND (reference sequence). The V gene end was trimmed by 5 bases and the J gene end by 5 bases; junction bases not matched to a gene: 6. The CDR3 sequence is CASSAGQGRTEAFF. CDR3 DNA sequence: TGTGCCAGTAGTGCCGGACAGGGGAGGACTGAAGCTTTCTTT. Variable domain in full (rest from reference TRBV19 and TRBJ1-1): DGGITQSPKYLFRKEGQNVTLSCEQNLNHDAMYWYRQDPGQGLRLIYYSQIVNDFQKGDIAEGYSVSREKKESFPLTVTSAQKNPTAFYLCASSAGQGRTEAFFGQGTRLTVV.

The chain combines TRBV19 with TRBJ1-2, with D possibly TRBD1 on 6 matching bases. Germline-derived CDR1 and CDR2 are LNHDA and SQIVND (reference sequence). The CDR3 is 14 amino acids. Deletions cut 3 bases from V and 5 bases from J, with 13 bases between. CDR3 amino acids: CASSMGAQGYGYTF. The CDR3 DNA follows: TGTGCCAGTAGTATGGGGGCGCAGGGATATGGCTACACCTTC.

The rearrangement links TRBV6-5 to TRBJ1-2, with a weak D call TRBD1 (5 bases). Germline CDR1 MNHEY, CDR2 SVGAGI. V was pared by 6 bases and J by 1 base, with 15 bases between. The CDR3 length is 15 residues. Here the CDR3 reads CASSNGGVDNYGYTF. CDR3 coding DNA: TGTGCCAGCAGCAACGGGGGTGTCGATAACTATGGCTACACCTTC.

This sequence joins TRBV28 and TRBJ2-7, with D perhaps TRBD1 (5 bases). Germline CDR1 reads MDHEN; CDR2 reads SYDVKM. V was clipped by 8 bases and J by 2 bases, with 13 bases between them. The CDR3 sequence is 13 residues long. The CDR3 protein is CASGQGGTYEQYF. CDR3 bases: TGTGCCAGCGGCCAGGGCGGCACCTACGAGCAGTACTTC.

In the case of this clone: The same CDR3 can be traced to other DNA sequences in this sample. The CDR3 DNA reads as TGTGCCAGCAGTTTGACAGGCTCTTACGAGCAGTACTTC. This translates into CASSLTGSYEQYF. The rearrangement joins TRBV28 to TRBJ2-7; possibly TRBD1 for D (6 bases). Germline V lookup: CDR1 MDHEN, CDR2 SYDVKM. This CDR3 region has 13 residues. V was trimmed by 3 bases and J by 4 bases, leaving 10 bases between them.

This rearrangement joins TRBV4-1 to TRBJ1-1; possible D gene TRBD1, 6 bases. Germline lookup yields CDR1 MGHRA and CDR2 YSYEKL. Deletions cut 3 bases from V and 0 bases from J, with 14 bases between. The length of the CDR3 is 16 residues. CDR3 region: CASSHPSTGVNTEAFF. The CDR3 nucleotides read TGCGCCAGCAGCCACCCGTCGACAGGAGTGAACACTGAAGCTTTCTTT.

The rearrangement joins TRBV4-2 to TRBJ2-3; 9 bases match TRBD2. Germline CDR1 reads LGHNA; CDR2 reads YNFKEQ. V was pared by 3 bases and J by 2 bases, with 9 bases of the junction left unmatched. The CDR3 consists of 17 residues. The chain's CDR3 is CASSHELAGQTTDTQYF. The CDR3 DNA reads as TGTGCCAGCAGCCATGAGCTAGCGGGACAGACCACAGATACGCAGTATTTT.

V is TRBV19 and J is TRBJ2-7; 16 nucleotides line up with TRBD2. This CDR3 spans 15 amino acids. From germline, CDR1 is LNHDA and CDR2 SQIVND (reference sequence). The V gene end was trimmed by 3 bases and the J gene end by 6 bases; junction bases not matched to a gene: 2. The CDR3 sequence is CASSMGLAGGPEQYF. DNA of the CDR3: TGTGCCAGTAGTATGGGACTAGCGGGAGGGCCCGAGCAGTACTTC.

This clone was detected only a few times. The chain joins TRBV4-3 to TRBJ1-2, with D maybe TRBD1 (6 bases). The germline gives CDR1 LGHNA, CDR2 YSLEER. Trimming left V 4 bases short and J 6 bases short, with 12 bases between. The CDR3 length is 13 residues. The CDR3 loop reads CASSLRGDDGYTF. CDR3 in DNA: TGCGCCAGCAGCCTCAGGGGAGATGATGGCTACACCTTC.

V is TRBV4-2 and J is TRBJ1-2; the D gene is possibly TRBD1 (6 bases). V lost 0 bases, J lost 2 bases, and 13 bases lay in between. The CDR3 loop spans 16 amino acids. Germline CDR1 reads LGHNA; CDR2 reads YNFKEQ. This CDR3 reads CASSQDGRGGNYGYTF. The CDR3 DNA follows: TGTGCCAGCAGCCAAGATGGCAGGGGAGGGAACTATGGCTACACCTTC.

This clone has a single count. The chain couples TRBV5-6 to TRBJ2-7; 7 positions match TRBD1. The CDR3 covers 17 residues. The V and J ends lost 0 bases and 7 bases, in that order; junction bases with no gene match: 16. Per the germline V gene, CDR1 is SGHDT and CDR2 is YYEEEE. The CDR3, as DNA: TGTGCCAGCAGCTTGGCCGGGACAGCACACTCTTGGGGTGAGCAGTACTTC. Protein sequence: CASSLAGTAHSWGEQYF.

The CDR3 sequence is CASRGVGLAGYNEQFF. Here the CDR3 DNA reads TGTGCCAGCAGGGGAGTTGGGCTAGCGGGTTACAATGAGCAGTTCTTC. The chain links TRBV5-6 to TRBJ2-1; TRBD2 aligns across 8 bases. The CDR3 sequence is 16 residues long. The germline CDR1 and CDR2 sequences are SGHDT and YYEEEE. V lost 5 bases and J lost 4; bases outside the gene matches: 11. Together with reference TRBV5-6 and TRBJ2-1, the CDR3 gives the full variable domain: DAGVTQSPTHLIKTRGQQVTLRCSPKSGHDTVSWYQQALGQGPQFIFQYYEEEERQRGNFPDRFSGHQFPNYSSELNVNALLLGDSALYLCASRGVGLAGYNEQFFGPGTRLTVL.

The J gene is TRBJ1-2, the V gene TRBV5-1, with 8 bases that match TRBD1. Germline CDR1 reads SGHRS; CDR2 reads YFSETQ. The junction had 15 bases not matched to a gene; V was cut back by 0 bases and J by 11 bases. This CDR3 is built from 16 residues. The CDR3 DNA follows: TGCGCCAGCAGCTTGGTGTGGACAGGGCCTACTAAAGTATACACCTTC. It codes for CASSLVWTGPTKVYTF.

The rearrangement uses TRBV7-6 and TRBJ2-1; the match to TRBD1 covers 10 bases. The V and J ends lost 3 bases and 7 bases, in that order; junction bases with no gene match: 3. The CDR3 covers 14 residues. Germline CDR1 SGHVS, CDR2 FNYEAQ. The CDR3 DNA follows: TGTGCCAGCAGCTTGGGACAGGGGTGGAATGAGCAGTTCTTC. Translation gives CASSLGQGWNEQFF.

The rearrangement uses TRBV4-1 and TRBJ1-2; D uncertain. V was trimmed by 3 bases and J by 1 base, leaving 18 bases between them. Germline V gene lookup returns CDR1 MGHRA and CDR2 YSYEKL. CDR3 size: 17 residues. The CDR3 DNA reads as TGCGCCAGCAGCCACCCGGGAGGCACACGTAATAACTATGGCTACACCTTC. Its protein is CASSHPGGTRNNYGYTF.

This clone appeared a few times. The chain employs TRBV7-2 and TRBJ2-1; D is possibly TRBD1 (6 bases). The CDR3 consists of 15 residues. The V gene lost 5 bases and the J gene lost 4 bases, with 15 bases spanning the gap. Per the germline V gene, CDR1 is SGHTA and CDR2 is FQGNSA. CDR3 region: CASSPNRDKYNEQFF. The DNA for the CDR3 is TGTGCCAGCAGCCCAAACCGGGACAAATACAATGAGCAGTTCTTC.

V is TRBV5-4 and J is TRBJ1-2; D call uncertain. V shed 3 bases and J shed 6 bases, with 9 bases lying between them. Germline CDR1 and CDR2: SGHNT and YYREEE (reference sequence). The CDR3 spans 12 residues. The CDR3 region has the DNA TGTGCCAGCAGCTCGGGAAGGGATGGCTACACCTTC. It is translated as CASSSGRDGYTF.